Each of the 8 T cell receptor beta chains below was sequenced from the same sample in a study of shared clonotypes between healthy human individuals. Generated by immunoSEQ multiplex PCR, the TCRdb table keeps only in-frame clones and is missing some. The data hold approximately 1,000,000 clones, with roughly 80% observed a single time. Material for sequencing was memory CD4+ T cells from PBMCs. Subset denoted: CD45RA-negative fraction. The receptors were gathered from a man aged 18 to 35 in good health. Some clones in this sample may be carry-over from other donors' samples.

This clone was seen just once. The V call is TRBV27, the J call TRBJ2-7; 10 bases match TRBD2. The germline gives CDR1 MNHEY, CDR2 SMNVEV (reference sequence). With V trimmed by 4 bases and J by 7 bases, 7 bases remained unmatched. The CDR3 contains 14 residues. DNA of the CDR3: TGTGCCAGCAGTTGGTCCCTAGCGGGAGTGGAGCAGTACTTC. As protein: CASSWSLAGVEQYF.

The rearrangement joins TRBV4-2 to TRBJ2-1; TRBD2 matches 9 bases. CDR3 length: 18 amino acids. The germline V gene has CDR1 LGHNA and CDR2 YNFKEQ. Unmatched junction bases numbered 12, after V lost 1 base and J lost 5 bases. CDR3 nucleotides: TGTGCCAGCAGCCAAGTCGCTCTGGCCGCGGGAGGGCACAATGAGCAGTTCTTC. Its protein product is CASSQVALAAGGHNEQFF.

This clone was observed a few times. Other nucleotide sequences from this sample produce the same CDR3. J is TRBJ1-5 and V is TRBV30, with D hard to call. In germline, CDR1 is GTSNPN, CDR2 SVGIG (reference sequence). There are 13 residues in the CDR3. Between the trimmed V and J ends, which lost 0 bases and 5 bases, there was a span of 8 bases. The CDR3 protein is CAWSVRGDQPQHF. Written as DNA, the CDR3 is TGTGCCTGGAGTGTACGGGGAGATCAGCCCCAGCATTTT. The whole variable domain, filled in from reference TRBV30 and TRBJ1-5, reads SQTIHQWPATLVQPVGSPLSLECTVEGTSNPNLYWYRQAAGRGLQLLFYSVGIGQISSEVPQNLSASRPQDRQFILSSKKLLLSDSGFYLCAWSVRGDQPQHFGDGTRLSIL.

This clone was found once. The chain links TRBV30 to TRBJ1-5, with D maybe TRBD1 (5 bases). Germline CDR1 GTSNPN, CDR2 SVGIG (reference sequence). Trimming left V 5 bases short and J 7 bases short, with 9 bases between. This CDR3 contains 11 residues. Written as DNA, the CDR3 is TGTGCCTGGGGGACTGGACAGCCCCAGCATTTT. It is translated as CAWGTGQPQHF.

The V gene is TRBV7-8, the J gene TRBJ1-4, with TRBD1 matching 7 bases. Germline CDR1 reads SGHVS; CDR2 reads FQNEAQ. This CDR3 spans 15 amino acids. J lost 7 bases, V lost 5 bases, and 10 bases had no gene match. The CDR3 DNA follows: TGTGCCAGCAGCGCAAGGGGGCCGAGCGGTGAAAAACTGTTTTTT. Its protein is CASSARGPSGEKLFF.

In this sample, this clone turned up a few times. The chain joins TRBV6-5 to TRBJ1-2; D perhaps matches TRBD1 (6 bases). The CDR3 has 13 residues. Germline loops: CDR1 MNHEY, CDR2 SVGAGI. V lost 6 bases, J lost 4 bases, and 12 bases lay in between. CDR3 sequence: CASRPRGGYGYTF. The CDR3 coding sequence is TGTGCCAGCAGACCCCGAGGGGGCTATGGCTACACCTTC.

The chain uses TRBV7-9 and TRBJ2-5; no reliable D call. Germline CDR1 reads SEHNR; CDR2 reads FQNEAQ (reference sequence). This CDR3 has 13 amino acids. The germline V and J ends were trimmed by 1 base and 5 bases, with 8 bases remaining between them. In nucleotides, the CDR3 is TGTGCCAGCAGCTTAGGACACAGTGAGACCCAGTACTTC. Its protein is CASSLGHSETQYF.

This rearrangement joins TRBV5-6 to TRBJ2-6; D unclear. Germline V gene lookup returns CDR1 SGHDT and CDR2 YYEEEE. V lost 4 bases and J 4 bases, leaving 9 bases between the germline ends. This CDR3 contains 14 residues. The CDR3 DNA sequence: TGTGCCAGCAGCCCCCGAAGCGGGGCCAACGTCCTGACTTTC. Its protein product is CASSPRSGANVLTF.